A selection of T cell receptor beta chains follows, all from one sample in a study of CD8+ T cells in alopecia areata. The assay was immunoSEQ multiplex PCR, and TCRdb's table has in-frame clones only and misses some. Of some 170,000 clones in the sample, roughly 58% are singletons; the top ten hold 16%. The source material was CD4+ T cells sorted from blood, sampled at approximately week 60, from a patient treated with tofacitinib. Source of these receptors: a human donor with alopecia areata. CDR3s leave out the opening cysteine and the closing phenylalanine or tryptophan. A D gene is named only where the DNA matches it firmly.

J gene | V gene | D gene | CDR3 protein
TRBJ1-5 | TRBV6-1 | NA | ASSVELTGPLQPQH
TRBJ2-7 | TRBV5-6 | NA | ASSLRAPSRGHEQY
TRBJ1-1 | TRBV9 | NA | ASSGTAENTEAF
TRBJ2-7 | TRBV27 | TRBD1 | ASSLDWTGGYEQY
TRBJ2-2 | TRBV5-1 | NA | ASRPTVTGELF
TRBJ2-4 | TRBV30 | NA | AWDRALAKNIQY
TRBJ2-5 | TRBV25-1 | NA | ASSFPGALQETQY
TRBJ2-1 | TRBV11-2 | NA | ASSLIPGHRTHEQF
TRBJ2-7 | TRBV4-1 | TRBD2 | ASSQDLGGVQGEQY
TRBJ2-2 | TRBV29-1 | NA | SALRGRETGELF
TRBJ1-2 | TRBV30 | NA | AWTVAGTWYGYT
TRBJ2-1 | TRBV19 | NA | ASKTRGQNEQF
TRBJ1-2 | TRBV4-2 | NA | ASSQEAPVRNGYT
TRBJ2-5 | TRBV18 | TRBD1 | ASSYRGQETQY